This entry concerns a single T cell receptor beta chain. This sample is drawn from a study of T cell responses to AZD1222 COVID-19 vaccine. Assay: immunoSEQ multiplex PCR; the TCRdb copy retains only in-frame clones and omits some. The sample holds 80,000 to 100,000 clones, approximately 90% seen once. The sequence derives from an adult in good health. The starting material was peripheral blood, obtained on day 0 of AZD1222 vaccination.

The CDR3 nucleotides are TGCGCCAGCAGCTTGCAAACCCCCCCCTACGAGCAGTACTTC. Translating gives CASSLQTPPYEQYF. This chain connects TRBV5-1 to TRBJ2-7; the D is unclear. CDR1 and CDR2 from the germline V gene are SGHRS and YFSETQ. The germline V and J ends were trimmed by 1 base and 2 bases, with 10 bases remaining between them. This CDR3 has 14 residues.